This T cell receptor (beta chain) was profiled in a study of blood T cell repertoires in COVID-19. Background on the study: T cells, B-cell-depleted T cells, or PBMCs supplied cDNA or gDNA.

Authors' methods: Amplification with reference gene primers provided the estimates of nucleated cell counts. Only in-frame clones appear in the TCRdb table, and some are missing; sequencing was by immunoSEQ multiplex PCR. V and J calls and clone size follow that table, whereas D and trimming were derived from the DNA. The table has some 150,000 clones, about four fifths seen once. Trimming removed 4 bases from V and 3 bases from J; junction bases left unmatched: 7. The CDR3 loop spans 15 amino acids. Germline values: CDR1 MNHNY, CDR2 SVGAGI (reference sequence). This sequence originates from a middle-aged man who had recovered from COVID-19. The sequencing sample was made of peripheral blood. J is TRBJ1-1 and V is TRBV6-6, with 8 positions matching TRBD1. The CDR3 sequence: CASSSSQGVDTEAFF. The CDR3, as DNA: TGTGCCAGCAGTTCGTCACAGGGGGTAGACACTGAAGCTTTCTTT.